The 8 T cell receptor beta chains presented below share a single source sample, sequenced in a study of shared clonotypes between healthy human individuals. Sequencing used immunoSEQ multiplex PCR; TCRdb keeps in-frame clones, though not all of them. The sample consists of approximately 740,000 clones, roughly 70% of them appearing once. Sequencing was carried out using memory CD4+ T cells sorted from blood. Subset denoted: CD45RA-negative fraction. These receptors came from a young woman in good health.

V is TRBV5-1 and J is TRBJ2-5, with D perhaps matching TRBD2 (5 bases). The ends were cut back, 1 base at V and 2 bases at J, with 9 bases in the middle. The CDR3 spans 14 residues. From germline, CDR1 is SGHRS and CDR2 YFSETQ. Here the CDR3 reads CASSLLLGQETQYF. The CDR3, as DNA: TGCGCCAGCAGCTTGCTACTAGGTCAAGAGACCCAGTACTTC.

A few counts support this clone. The genes are TRBV7-9 and TRBJ1-2, with D hard to call. The length of the CDR3 is 16 residues. V lost 5 bases, J lost 1 base, and 17 bases lay in between. Germline V gives CDR1 SEHNR, CDR2 FQNEAQ (reference sequence). CDR3 nucleotide sequence: TGTGCCAGCAGCCACCCGCTCAATAGACGTAACTATGGCTACACCTTC. The encoded protein is CASSHPLNRRNYGYTF.

V gene TRBV19 combines with J gene TRBJ2-7, with D possibly being TRBD1 (6 bases). V lost 3 bases and J 3 bases, leaving 15 bases between the germline ends. The length of the CDR3 is 15 residues. CDR1 is LNHDA, CDR2 SQIVND, per germline (reference sequence). The CDR3 bases are TGTGCCAGTAGTATTGACCGCGGACAGAACTACGAGCAGTACTTC. It is translated as CASSIDRGQNYEQYF.

This clone has only a few counts. The rearrangement uses TRBV25-1 and TRBJ1-5; D remains unclear. V was trimmed by 1 base and J by 1 base, leaving 5 bases between them. The CDR3 length is 14 residues. Germline CDR1 is MGHDK and CDR2 is SYGVNS. Here the CDR3 DNA reads TGTGCCAGCAGTGAATTGGGGAGCAATCAGCCCCAGCATTTT. Translation gives CASSELGSNQPQHF.

The CDR3 loop reads CATSRASGPAYSGANVLTF. Here the CDR3 DNA reads TGTGCCACCAGCAGAGCCAGTGGGCCCGCCTACTCTGGGGCCAACGTCCTGACTTTC. The chain employs TRBV15 and TRBJ2-6; unclear D gene. Germline CDR1 reads LNHNV; CDR2 reads YYDKDF (reference sequence). This CDR3 region has 19 residues. V was cut by 1 base and J by 0 bases, with 16 bases left in between.

CDR3 amino acids: CATSRVAGGNWGYTF. DNA of the CDR3: TGTGCCACCAGCAGAGTGGCAGGGGGCAATTGGGGCTACACCTTC. The chain carries TRBV15 and TRBJ1-2; 8 bases fit TRBD1. Per the germline V gene, CDR1 is LNHNV and CDR2 is YYDKDF (reference sequence). V was pared by 1 base and J by 8 bases, with 9 bases of the junction left unmatched. CDR3 size: 15 residues.

This clone has at least ten counts. The genes are TRBV25-1 and TRBJ1-5; 10 bases map to TRBD1. The germline CDR1 and CDR2 sequences are MGHDK and SYGVNS. Trimming removed 4 bases from V and 2 bases from J; junction bases left unmatched: 11. CDR3 length: 18 amino acids. As DNA, the CDR3 is TGTGCCAGCAGTGGGGAGCGACAGGGGGCAGAGGGCAATCAGCCCCAGCATTTT. Its translation: CASSGERQGAEGNQPQHF.

The V gene is TRBV6-1, the J gene TRBJ1-5, with a tentative D call TRBD1 (6 bases). Trimming took off 5 bases at V and 5 bases at J, with 10 bases between the two ends. Germline CDR1 reads MNHNS; CDR2 reads SASEGT. The CDR3 has 13 residues. The CDR3 DNA is TGTGCCAGCAGTCGAAGGGGGGATCAGCCCCAGCATTTT. Protein product: CASSRRGDQPQHF.